Listed here are 12 T cell receptor beta chains from one sample, sequenced in a study of post-analysis software for immune sequencing data. Tagging with unique molecular identifiers was a feature of the TCR beta cDNA libraries. Using its own MiXCR run on the PCR reads, TCRdb lists one record per CDR3 protein. The table lists some 450,000 distinct CDR3 sequences, over 35% of them singletons. Study-wide results and caveats: Higher frequency in patients than in controls was seen for about 5 TRBV segments, with TRBV5-6, TRBV5-1 and TRBV20-1 among them.

Their specific antigens are unknown. Material: blood. The source of these receptors is a girl between 5 and 17 years old with multiple sclerosis.

Only a few counts were recorded for this clonotype. The genes are TRBV7-2 and TRBJ2-4; D may be TRBD2 (6 bases). There are 17 residues in the CDR3. The ends were cut back, 5 bases at V and 1 base at J, with 18 bases in the middle. Germline CDR1 and CDR2: SGHTA and FQGNSA. CDR3 protein: CASSTPTGLMAKNIQYF. CDR3 DNA: TGTGCCAGCAGCACCCCCACCGGACTAATGGCCAAAAACATTCAGTACTTC.

With respect to this clonotype: A much larger clone sits a single nucleotide away, making a read error possible. V is TRBV7-2 and J is TRBJ2-5; 16 bases align to TRBD2. CDR1 SGHTA and CDR2 FQGNSA come from the germline V gene. The CDR3 is 18 residues long. Written as DNA, the CDR3 is TGTGCCGGCAGCTTGTTTCCCGGGACTAGCGGGAGGGCGGAGACCCAGTACTTC. This gives the protein CAGSLFPGTSGRAETQYF.

This clonotype was found a few times. The rearrangement joins TRBV6-2 or TRBV6-3 to TRBJ2-4, with 8 bases that match TRBD1. Trimming at V came to 0 bases and at J to 4 bases, leaving 5 bases not matched to a gene. Germline V gene lookup returns CDR1 MNHEY and CDR2 SVGEGT. There are 16 residues in the CDR3. CDR3 nucleotides: TGTGCCAGCAGTTACTCGATGGACAGGGCAAAAAACATTCAGTACTTC. This gives the protein CASSYSMDRAKNIQYF.

This clonotype was seen only a few times. J is TRBJ2-1 and V is TRBV29-1; D remains unclear. Germline V gene sequence: CDR1 SQVTM, CDR2 ANQGSEA. The CDR3 has 13 amino acids. The CDR3 nucleotides read TGCAGTAATAGGAACCCAGGCGGAAATGAGCAGTTCTTC. It yields the protein CSNRNPGGNEQFF.

Only a few counts were recorded for this clonotype. The V and J genes are TRBV29-1 and TRBJ2-6, with D unclear. The CDR3 has 17 residues. Looked up from germline, CDR1 is SQVTM and CDR2 is ANQGSEA. Deletions cut 3 bases from V and 0 bases from J, with 15 bases between. The CDR3 protein is CSVDTVEWGSGANVLTF. The DNA of the CDR3 is TGCAGCGTTGACACGGTGGAATGGGGCTCTGGGGCCAACGTCCTGACTTTC.

This chain joins TRBV12-3 or TRBV12-4 and TRBJ2-7; maybe TRBD2 (6 bases). The CDR3 runs to 15 residues. Trimming cost V 2 bases and J 4 bases, with 15 bases left between them. The CDR3 DNA follows: TGTGCCAGCAGTTTACGACAGTGGGAGGCATACGAGCAGTACTTC. Its protein is CASSLRQWEAYEQYF.

The chain uses TRBV28 and TRBJ2-3, with TRBD1 matching over 9 bases. Germline assignment: CDR1 MDHEN and CDR2 SYDVKM. This CDR3 contains 14 residues. Germline trimming cut 8 bases from V and 4 bases from J; bases unmatched to any gene: 7. CDR3 bases: TGTGCCAGCGGCGGACAGGGGAGCCCAGATACGCAGTATTTT. Translation: CASGGQGSPDTQYF.

The chain joins TRBV28 to TRBJ1-2; 10 nucleotides agree with TRBD1. Germline CDR1 reads MDHEN; CDR2 reads SYDVKM. There are 15 residues in the CDR3. The V segment lost 3 bases and the J segment 4 bases; nucleotides outside the gene matches: 5. CDR3 amino acids: CASSLVGQGFYGYTF. CDR3 nucleotide sequence: TGTGCCAGCAGTTTGGTGGGACAGGGGTTCTATGGCTACACCTTC.

The rearrangement joins TRBV15 to TRBJ1-5; 9 bases line up with TRBD1. This CDR3 is built from 15 residues. Germline trimming cut 4 bases from V and 4 bases from J; bases unmatched to any gene: 5. CDR1 and CDR2 from the germline V gene are LNHNV and YYDKDF (reference sequence). The CDR3 DNA sequence: TGTGCCACCAGCACCCTCGACAGGGGGAATCAGCCCCAGCATTTT. As protein: CATSTLDRGNQPQHF.

This chain links TRBV7-8 with TRBJ2-7, with D possibly being TRBD1 (5 bases). Trimming cost V 3 bases and J 0 bases, with 12 bases left between them. The CDR3 loop spans 15 amino acids. Germline CDR1 is SGHVS and CDR2 is FQNEAQ. Written as DNA, the CDR3 is TGTGCCAGCAGCTTCCAAAGACAGAGCTCCTACGAGCAGTACTTC. Translated, it gives CASSFQRQSSYEQYF. The full variable domain, with the rest looked up from reference TRBV7-8 and TRBJ2-7, is GAGVSQSPRYKVAKRGQDVALRCDPISGHVSLFWYQQALGQGPEFLTYFQNEAQLDKSGLPSDRFFAERPEGSVSTLKIQRTQQEDSAVYLCASSFQRQSSYEQYFGPGTRLTVT.

The V call is TRBV18, the J call TRBJ2-7; 7 nucleotides match TRBD2. The J segment lost 3 bases and the V segment lost 3 bases, leaving 5 bases of the junction unmatched. Germline CDR1 is KGHSH and CDR2 is LQKENI. The CDR3 extends over 14 amino acids. CDR3 sequence (DNA): TGTGCCAGCTCACCGGGCCCGGGGGGCTACGAGCAGTACTTC. It specifies CASSPGPGGYEQYF.

The chain carries TRBV5-6 and TRBJ2-6; tentatively, D is TRBD2 (6 bases). The length of the CDR3 is 20 residues. CDR1 is SGHDT, CDR2 YYEEEE, per germline. The germline V and J ends were trimmed by 0 bases and 0 bases, with 19 bases remaining between them. CDR3 residues: CASSLEGLTWASSGANVLTF. The CDR3 bases are TGTGCCAGCAGCTTGGAGGGACTCACGTGGGCCAGCTCTGGGGCCAACGTCCTGACTTTC.